The present T cell receptor (beta chain) was sequenced within a study of cytomegalovirus exposure and HLA in healthy donors (dated by TCRdb to 2015 to 2018). In the study overall: In an earlier analysis of 587 of the donors, under 300 Gb of sequence data and some 100 million unique TCR beta sequences from roughly 180 million T cells were reported. Roughly 300 gigabases of sequencing data and 70 million to 100 million unique TCR sequences were included in an early release covering about 700 HLA-typed donors. The genetic ancestry cluster associated with self-reported Caucasian donors included about 84% of the roughly 390 genotyped donors. The study aimed to test whether cataloging public T cell receptors could reveal signatures of past pathogen exposure. Using immunosequencing, the study profiled T cell repertoires from about 620 subjects and related those repertoires to cytomegalovirus serostatus. Along with the roughly 670-subject first cohort, a separate validation cohort of approximately 110 different subjects was used. The study combined high-throughput TCR immunosequencing, statistical association of individual TCRs with disease status, and machine learning to predict cytomegalovirus infection status. In a later analysis, previously published TCR beta repertoires from 670 or so donors were re-analyzed and high-resolution HLA genotyping was added so that TCR occurrence patterns could be studied. The later analysis used no new phenotypic data to find candidate immune exposures, relying instead on TCR beta sequences and their occurrence across donors. An earlier analysis of 450 to 750 of the donors used high-throughput TCR beta sequencing to judge whether each TCR beta V gene segment behaved as functional or pseudogenic. Donor age, sex, ethnicity and CMV serostatus were compiled alongside the repertoire data. A later genetic analysis took genome-wide SNP genotypes for about three fifths of the 666 donors and used that subset as a discovery cohort. All discovery cohort repertoires had been generated on a single sequencing platform. Class I and class II HLA loci were covered by the typing at four-digit resolution. The number of typed donors differed by locus: about 620-640 for A, B, C, DRB1 and DQB1; some 540 for DQA1; some 610 for DPA1; and some 450 for DPB1. Roughly 5 DR-DQ haplotypes were treated as single units for association and clustering because of strong linkage in the cohort. On average, around 240,000 unique TCR beta nucleotide sequences were sequenced per donor among several hundred genotyped donors of the cohort, with about 17% of those sequences being non-productive. The paper's findings and limits, for the study overall: In both the original and validation cohorts, the classifier was reported to diagnose cytomegalovirus status with high specificity and sensitivity. V-gene and J-gene trimming of TCR beta chains was associated with a missense DCLRE1C variant in a later genetic analysis, and the association was replicated in an independent cohort. Only TCR beta chains were sequenced in this cohort, and the absence of alpha or paired-chain data limited detectable features. While some public TCRs were present in many individuals, most TCR sequences turned up only very rarely across donors. According to the authors, the approach could potentially be generalized to other disease states and immunological phenotypes. Because counts were too low, approximately 18 rarely observed V segments, including chromosome 9 orphons, were excluded from the earlier analysis of under 650 of the donors. Three of the identified cytomegalovirus-associated TCR beta chains were confirmed in vitro to be specific for cytomegalovirus antigens. For the cohort, immune exposure information was limited to CMV serostatus. A later analysis found that TCR association rates varied across HLA loci, with DRB1 alleles showing the most associated TCRs and HLA-C alleles the fewest. In a later analysis, around 15,000 TCR beta sequences were associated with specific HLA alleles at a false discovery rate of 0.05. Because some donors lacked HLA typing at each locus, the association tests relied only on the typed subset. Compared with equally common non-associated chains, HLA-associated TCR beta chains in a later analysis were more clonally expanded and had lower generation probabilities. An earlier analysis of some 560 of the donors showed that most TCR beta V segments appeared in productive rearrangements either about 87% or about 30% of the time, which broadly matched IMGT annotations. In a later analysis, several top co-occurrence clusters were reported to appear linked to parvovirus B19, influenza, CMV and Epstein-Barr virus. A further reported finding was that TCR beta sequences accurately predicted the HLA-A and HLA-B alleles for most subjects in the first cohort. When HLA alleles, especially DR and DQ, strongly co-occurred, attributing TCR associations to individual alleles was difficult. Linkage disequilibrium might explain the correlated functional status among segregating V segments, but an unknown experimental factor could not be ruled out. Sequencing depth was assumed to be roughly uniform across donors in the presence/absence analyses, though that assumption may not hold. In a later analysis, most CMV-associated TCR beta chains were found to appear HLA-restricted, with HLA associations seemingly driven largely by CMV exposure. Compared with the roughly 670-donor mean, donors in an Asian-associated ancestry cluster had fewer N-insertions in productive TCRs, according to a later genetic analysis. A cluster of highly shared sequence variants was judged likely to represent a technical artifact of the sequencing pipeline. The study gave a list of more than 150 TCR beta chains associated with cytomegalovirus.

Libraries came from the immunoSEQ multiplex PCR assay. For the multiplex PCR, a mixture combining 60 forward primers for TCR Vbeta segments and 13 reverse primers for TCR Jbeta segments was used. The CDR3 region of rearranged TCR beta genes was amplified from genomic DNA by a multiplex PCR assay. The amplified TCR beta libraries were sequenced on the Illumina HiSeq System as 87-base-pair reads. The paper's data handling went like this. A later analysis tallied tens of millions of unique TCR beta chains across the 666 repertoires, and around 10 million of those chains were shared by two or more donors. A nearest-neighbor algorithm error-corrected the raw reads and collapsed the reads into unique sequences, merging closely related sequences to remove PCR and sequencing errors. CDR3 sequences were aligned to IMGT reference sequences to assign V, D and J gene segments. For a sequence to be retained, a match of at least six nucleotides to both a V gene segment and a J gene segment was required. Rearrangements were classified as productive when the CDR3 lacked stop codons and remained in frame with V and J, and all other rearrangements were classified as non-productive. Following IMGT convention, CDR3 was defined as the stretch from the second conserved V-encoded cysteine to the conserved J-encoded phenylalanine. Sequences without an unambiguous match to a single V gene segment were excluded from the earlier analysis of approximately 600 of the donors. An earlier analysis of about 600 of the donors called V segments functional above 56.7% productive rearrangements and segregating when the between-donor standard deviation exceeded 5%. A statistical classification framework was built to diagnose cytomegalovirus status from the catalog of TCR beta chain sequences. V and J gene assignment, in a later analysis, came from comparing TCR nucleotide sequences with IMGT/GENE-DB human TR gene sequences. The TCRdist pipeline was used in a later analysis to assign CDR3 sequences and most-parsimonious VDJ recombination scenarios. In a later analysis, each TCR beta chain was defined by its CDR3 amino acid sequence together with its V-gene family, and reads lacking a unique V-gene family were excluded. As a way to deal with suspected cross-contamination and a sequencing artifact, a later analysis dropped 592 nucleotide sequences that were highly shared and had low generation probability. For each public chain, a later analysis derived a clonal expansion index from normalized ranks of inferred template counts within each repertoire. In a later analysis, generation probabilities were computed with a VDJ recombination model fitted to out-of-frame rearrangements, and the resulting probabilities were checked against IGoR. In a later analysis, TCR-TCR, TCR-HLA and TCR-CMV co-occurrence was scored with hypergeometric tests, and a repertoire-size bias correction was applied to TCR pairs. A later analysis estimated false discovery rates by permuting HLA or CMV assignments 20 times. In a later analysis, co-occurring TCRs were grouped using DBSCAN, with TCRdist sequence similarity added in when clustering inside HLA-allele-positive subsets. Repertoires with fewer than 30,000 or more than 120,000 public chains, plus five repertoires with anomalous nucleotide sharing, were excluded from co-occurrence clustering. TCRdb carries this immuneACCESS record with in-frame sequences only. Its versions omit some clonotypes, under half of them owing to an unresolved V gene in the studies checked, with the rest unexplained. The V and J calls and the clone size are those of that table, but D and trimming were determined from the DNA. This sample comprises 150,000 to 200,000 clones, roughly 77% of them detected only once. More than 3% of the sample rests with the top ten.

In total, roughly 670 healthy bone marrow donors made up the cohort. At the time of sampling, all cohort members were nominally healthy, though unrecorded immune exposures were likely present. The donor was CMV seropositive and was included in the group of 250 to 350 seropositive cohort members. A peripheral blood sample was collected from each donor, and TCR beta sequencing was performed on peripheral blood mononuclear cells. The Qiagen DNeasy Blood Extraction Kit was used to extract genomic DNA from the blood cell samples. Details on this clone: The antigen it binds to is not known. Base qualities are not at hand, and no much larger clone is one base apart.

The sequencing sample was made of PBMCs. This TCR came from a man aged 25 to 40 in good health and CMV-seropositive.

The sequence in DNA is TGTGCCAGCAGCCGGGACAGAGATAATTCACCCCTCCACTTT. This encodes CASSRDRDNSPLHF. The receptor chain draws on TRBV6-1 and TRBJ1-6, and 7 bases in between align with TRBD1. Measured from the cysteine to the phenylalanine, the CDR3 is 14 residues long. Only the CDR3 DNA stays, 42 bases, in frame from base 1. According to the germline V gene, CDR1 reads MNHNS and CDR2 reads SASEGT. V is trimmed back by 6 bases and J by 5 bases, and the junction contains 4 bases that no gene match accounts for.